The sequence of this T cell receptor beta chain was determined in a study of cytomegalovirus exposure and HLA in healthy donors. Study-wide results and limits: There were some V segments, including TRBV6-2 and TRBV6-3, excluded as indistinguishable.

The CDR3 sequence is 17 residues long. Germline V CDR1 and CDR2: SGHTA, FQGNSA. V dropped 3 bases and J dropped 4; count of bases not matched to a gene: 10. The study ran its PCR with 60 Vbeta and 13 Jbeta primers. Assay used: immunoSEQ multiplex PCR; TCRdb lists only in-frame clones, some missing. The sample lists some 120,000 clones; more than 65% were seen once. Healthy bone marrow donors supplied every sample. As for this clone: Its antigen remains unidentified.

The sequenced sample was PBMCs. This TCR was sampled from a man younger than 35 in good health and CMV-seropositive. The V call is TRBV7-2, the J call TRBJ2-5; TRBD2 aligns across 11 bases. The CDR3 loop reads CASSLGKTSGMGETQYF. In nucleotides, the CDR3 is TGTGCCAGCAGCTTGGGGAAGACTAGCGGGATGGGAGAGACCCAGTACTTC.